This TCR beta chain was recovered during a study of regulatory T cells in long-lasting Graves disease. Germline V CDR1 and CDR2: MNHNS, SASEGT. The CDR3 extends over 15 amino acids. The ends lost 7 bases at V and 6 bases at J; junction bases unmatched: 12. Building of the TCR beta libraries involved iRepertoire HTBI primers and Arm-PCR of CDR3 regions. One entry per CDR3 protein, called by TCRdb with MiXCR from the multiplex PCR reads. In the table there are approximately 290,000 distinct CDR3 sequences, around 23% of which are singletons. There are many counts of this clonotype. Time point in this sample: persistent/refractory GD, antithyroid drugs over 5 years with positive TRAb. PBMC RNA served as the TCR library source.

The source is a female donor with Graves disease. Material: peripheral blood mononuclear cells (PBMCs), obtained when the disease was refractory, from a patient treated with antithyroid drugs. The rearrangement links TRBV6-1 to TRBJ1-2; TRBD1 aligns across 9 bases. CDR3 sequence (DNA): TGTGCCAGCACCCCATATGCCCGGGACAGGGATGGCTACACCTTC. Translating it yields CASTPYARDRDGYTF.